This TCR beta chain was captured in a study of cytomegalovirus exposure and HLA in healthy donors. Looked up from germline, CDR1 is GTSNPN and CDR2 is SVGIG (reference sequence). This CDR3 region has 15 residues. Trimming took off 0 bases at V and 3 bases at J, with 12 bases between the two ends. The PCR was carried out with 60 Vbeta primers and 13 Jbeta primers. This table comes from immunoSEQ multiplex PCR, and its TCRdb copy is limited to in-frame clones, with some not included. The sample yields about 190,000 clones, around three quarters seen once. Sequencing was carried out using PBMCs. This sequence was found in a boy aged 5 to 17 in good health and CMV-seronegative. The chain combines TRBV30 with TRBJ1-5, with a weak D call TRBD1 (5 bases). CDR3: CAWSVGGRNNQPQHF. The CDR3 DNA is TGTGCCTGGAGTGTGGGGGGGAGGAACAATCAGCCCCAGCATTTT.